This T cell receptor (beta chain) was captured by sequencing in a study of T cell responses to AZD1222 COVID-19 vaccine. As for the study in general: The study pooled second doses at about 4 or about 12 weeks.

Using immunoSEQ multiplex PCR, the repertoire was profiled, and TCRdb retains in-frame clones only, with some absent. The sample yields 100,000 or so clones, roughly 90% seen once. Study-wide points: Seropositivity was recorded at baseline in only a handful of AZD1222 recipients. Most donors were white British, females outnumbered males, and clonal diversity was possibly underestimated.

With respect to this clone: As yet, its antigen is unknown.

V shed 0 bases and J shed 0 bases, with 13 bases lying between them. There are 17 residues in the CDR3. Germline-derived CDR1 and CDR2 are KGHDR and SFDVKD. V is TRBV24-1 and J is TRBJ2-5; tentatively, D is TRBD1 (6 bases). The sequence was obtained from an adult in good health. The sample here was peripheral blood, taken on day 0 of AZD1222 vaccination. The CDR3 loop is CATSDLRGHLYQETQYF. Written as DNA, the CDR3 is TGTGCCACCAGTGATTTGCGGGGACACTTGTACCAAGAGACCCAGTACTTC.